The next 30 T cell receptor beta chains were all read from a single sample in a study of OX40 agonist ivuxolimab in advanced cancers. Using immunoSEQ multiplex PCR, the repertoire was profiled, and TCRdb retains in-frame clones only, with some absent. The sample has roughly 100,000 clones, around 90% seen once; the top ten hold roughly 0.8%. This sample comprised CD4+ or CD8+ T cells sorted from blood, obtained in a trial of the OX40 agonist ivuxolimab. The receptors come from an adult with an advanced solid tumor such as melanoma, head and neck, liver or kidney cancer.

The J gene is TRBJ1-5, the V gene TRBV2; 7 positions agree with TRBD1. CDR1 and CDR2 from the germline V gene are SNHLY and FYNNEI. The CDR3 runs to 15 residues. V gave up 6 bases and J gave up 15 bases; unmatched junction bases: 20. The CDR3 DNA sequence: TGTGCCAGCAGCGCCTCTAGAGGGGGCGCGGGGGTAAGGCATTTT. It translates to CASSASRGGAGVRHF.

The chain employs TRBV2 and TRBJ2-6, with D uncertain. Trimming pared 2 bases from V and 0 bases from J, leaving 5 bases between. Germline CDR1 and CDR2: SNHLY and FYNNEI. The CDR3 has 15 amino acids. The CDR3 protein is CASSETISGANVLTF. In DNA form, the CDR3 reads TGTGCCAGCAGTGAAACGATCTCTGGGGCCAACGTCCTGACTTTC.

The chain recombines TRBV4-1 with TRBJ2-5; 8 nucleotides agree with TRBD2. The CDR3 has 14 residues. J lost 14 bases, V lost 2 bases, and 13 bases had no gene match. From germline, CDR1 is MGHRA and CDR2 YSYEKL. CDR3 nucleotides: TGCGCCAGCAGCCAACCCCAGCGGGGGACCCCCATCTACTTC. Its translation: CASSQPQRGTPIYF.

The chain has TRBV28 and TRBJ1-2; 9 bases line up with TRBD1. Germline lookup yields CDR1 MDHEN and CDR2 SYDVKM. The CDR3 sequence is 16 residues long. The trim removed 5 bases at V and 8 bases at J, leaving 15 bases unmatched. CDR3 loop: CASSPPLGQGGIGYTF. The DNA for the CDR3 is TGTGCCAGCAGTCCCCCTCTGGGACAGGGAGGGATAGGCTACACCTTC.

This clone was seen only once. The gene calls are TRBV27 and TRBJ2-3; D call uncertain. This CDR3 has 12 amino acids. The V end lost 4 bases, the J end lost 6 bases, and 8 bases lay between the germline ends. The V gene's germline CDR1 is MNHEY and CDR2 SMNVEV (reference sequence). CDR3 nucleotides: TGTGCCAGCAGTTCCTCCGGGGATACGCAGTATTTT. It yields the protein CASSSSGDTQYF.

This clone was found once. The rearrangement links TRBV27 to TRBJ2-5; D possibly uses TRBD1 or TRBD2 (7 bases each). From germline, CDR1 is MNHEY and CDR2 SMNVEV (reference sequence). This CDR3 comprises 15 residues. V was cut by 7 bases and J by 4 bases, with 19 bases left in between. The CDR3 reads CASTARPGGGETQYF. DNA of the CDR3: TGTGCCAGCACCGCTCGCCCAGGGGGGGGAGAGACCCAGTACTTC.

This chain links TRBV28 with TRBJ1-2, with D possibly being TRBD1 (6 bases). CDR1 and CDR2 from the germline V gene are MDHEN and SYDVKM. This CDR3 region has 15 residues. The V end lost 5 bases, the J end lost 5 bases, and 18 bases lay between the germline ends. The CDR3 bases are TGTGCCAGCAGTCCCCGGGGGGGGGCGCTTTATGGCTACACCTTC. This encodes CASSPRGGALYGYTF.

The gene calls are TRBV11-2 and TRBJ1-1; D not certain. Trimming left V 5 bases short and J 4 bases short, with 14 bases between. Germline V gene data show CDR1 as SGHAT and CDR2 as FQNNGV. The CDR3 is 14 residues long. CDR3 sequence reads: CASSQPGRSTEAFF. Here the CDR3 DNA reads TGTGCCAGCAGCCAACCTGGACGGAGCACTGAAGCTTTCTTT.

The chain joins TRBV14 to TRBJ2-7; unclear D gene. Trimming cost V 3 bases and J 4 bases, with 7 bases left between them. The germline V gene has CDR1 SGHDN and CDR2 FVKESK. The CDR3 is made up of 12 amino acids. CDR3 region: CASSQSGYEQYF. CDR3 nucleotide sequence: TGTGCCAGCAGCCAGTCCGGGTACGAGCAGTACTTC. Combining the CDR3 with reference TRBV14 and TRBJ2-7 gives the whole variable domain EAGVTQFPSHSVIEKGQTVTLRCDPISGHDNLYWYRRVMGKEIKFLLHFVKESKQDESGMPNNRFLAERTGGTYSTLKVQPAELEDSGVYFCASSQSGYEQYFGPGTRLTVT.

The genes are TRBV6-1 and TRBJ2-7; 9 nucleotides line up with TRBD1. Unmatched junction bases numbered 9, after V lost 6 bases and J lost 6 bases. The CDR3 extends over 14 amino acids. Germline loops: CDR1 MNHNS, CDR2 SASEGT. The CDR3 sequence is CASSSRDRVTEQYF. CDR3 DNA: TGTGCCAGCAGCTCCAGGGACAGGGTGACCGAGCAGTACTTC.

As DNA, the CDR3 is TGTGCCAGCAGCGACGCAGGGGTCCTGGAGCCCCAGCATTTT. Protein: CASSDAGVLEPQHF. The chain carries TRBV9 and TRBJ1-5; tentative D call: TRBD1 (6 bases). Per germline, CDR1 SGDLS and CDR2 YYNGEE. Trimming stripped 3 bases from V and 8 bases from J, with 15 bases between. CDR3 length: 14 amino acids.

The J gene is TRBJ1-4, the V gene TRBV30; D is ambiguous. V lost 5 bases, J lost 0 bases, and 4 bases lay in between. The CDR3 is 12 amino acids. Per germline, CDR1 GTSNPN and CDR2 SVGIG (reference sequence). CDR3 in DNA: TGTGCCTGGGGTGCAACTAATGAAAAACTGTTTTTT. It yields the protein CAWGATNEKLFF.

The rearrangement uses TRBV6-4 and TRBJ2-7, with 10 nucleotides matching TRBD2. J was trimmed by 0 bases and V by 2 bases; bases with no gene match: 1. The CDR3 runs to 15 residues. The germline V gene encodes CDR1 MRHNA and CDR2 SNTAGT. CDR3 protein: CASSDPSGGSYEQYF. CDR3 nucleotides: TGTGCCAGCAGTGACCCTAGCGGGGGCTCCTACGAGCAGTACTTC.

The chain uses TRBV6-6 and TRBJ1-1; no clear D gene. Germline assignment: CDR1 MNHNY and CDR2 SVGAGI (reference sequence). The V end lost 0 bases, the J end lost 3 bases, and 14 bases lay between the germline ends. This CDR3 contains 16 residues. Here the CDR3 reads CASSYSGQRWDTEAFF. The CDR3 bases are TGTGCCAGCAGTTACTCGGGCCAACGGTGGGACACTGAAGCTTTCTTT.

The chain recombines TRBV28 with TRBJ2-7; no clear D gene. The germline CDR1 and CDR2 sequences are MDHEN and SYDVKM. V lost 7 bases to trimming and J lost 4 bases, with 8 bases between them. This CDR3 has 11 residues. CDR3 region: CASIFGYEQYF. In nucleotides, the CDR3 is TGTGCCAGCATCTTTGGGTACGAGCAGTACTTC.

The rearrangement uses TRBV7-2 and TRBJ1-1, with a tentative D call TRBD1 (5 bases). The V end lost 5 bases, the J end lost 4 bases, and 14 bases lay between the germline ends. The CDR3 sequence is 14 residues long. Per the germline V gene, CDR1 is SGHTA and CDR2 is FQGNSA. In DNA form, the CDR3 reads TGTGCCAGCAGCCTGGGACCGCGGGGCACTGAAGCTTTCTTT. This codes for CASSLGPRGTEAFF.

In its sample, this clone was seen once. V is TRBV7-9 and J is TRBJ2-7; D not resolved. V lost 2 bases and J 0 bases, leaving 8 bases between the germline ends. Germline-derived CDR1 and CDR2 are SEHNR and FQNEAQ (reference sequence). This CDR3 is built from 14 residues. The CDR3 loop reads CASSLRVSSYEQYF. The CDR3 nucleotides are TGTGCCAGCAGCTTACGGGTGAGCTCCTACGAGCAGTACTTC.

The chain employs TRBV2 and TRBJ2-5, with TRBD1 matching 8 bases. V lost 4 bases to trimming and J lost 4 bases; unmatched junction nucleotides: 11. Germline loops: CDR1 SNHLY, CDR2 FYNNEI. This CDR3 has 16 residues. DNA for the CDR3: TGTGCCAGCAGTGTTATACAGGGGGTTAGTAGAGAGACCCAGTACTTC. This gives the protein CASSVIQGVSRETQYF.

V gene TRBV14 combines with J gene TRBJ1-1; 9 bases align to TRBD1. The CDR3 is made up of 15 amino acids. V was clipped by 3 bases and J by 6 bases; unmatched bases: 8. Germline V CDR1 and CDR2: SGHDN, FVKESK. The CDR3 nucleotides read TGTGCCAGCAGCCAGCTCACAGGGGGCCGGGCTGAAGCTTTCTTT. Protein sequence: CASSQLTGGRAEAFF.

V gene TRBV7-2 combines with J gene TRBJ2-3, with D perhaps matching TRBD1 (5 bases). CDR1 and CDR2 (germline): SGHTA, FQGNSA. V lost 4 bases and J 4 bases, leaving 15 bases between the germline ends. This CDR3 spans 15 amino acids. The CDR3 coding sequence is TGTGCCAGCAGCTCAGCAGGGCTTGGGGCAGATACGCAGTATTTT. It is translated as CASSSAGLGADTQYF.

This clone was seen a few times. This sample includes further DNA sequences coding for the same CDR3. The rearrangement links TRBV6-1 to TRBJ1-2; 9 nucleotides match TRBD1. This CDR3 has 15 amino acids. CDR1 and CDR2 (germline): MNHNS, SASEGT. Losses at the gene ends were 0 bases for V and 8 bases for J; bases not matched to a gene: 7. Written as DNA, the CDR3 is TGTGCCAGCAGTGAAGCGCAACAGGGGGCCGAGGGCTACACCTTC. It codes for CASSEAQQGAEGYTF.

This clone has only one observation. The CDR3 DNA is TGTGCCAGCAGTTCGGATGGCCCGTACAATGAGCAGTTCTTC. This translates into CASSSDGPYNEQFF. The chain has TRBV27 and TRBJ2-1; no clear D. CDR3 length: 14 residues. Trimming stripped 4 bases from V and 4 bases from J, with 11 bases between. Germline CDR1 reads MNHEY; CDR2 reads SMNVEV (reference sequence).

The chain joins TRBV6-4 to TRBJ1-4; 7 positions match TRBD1. Germline V gene sequence: CDR1 MRHNA, CDR2 SNTAGT. Germline trimming cut 4 bases from V and 7 bases from J; bases unmatched to any gene: 9. CDR3 size: 15 residues. CDR3 in amino acids: CASSAQTGRSEKLFF. The CDR3 region has the DNA TGTGCCAGCAGTGCCCAGACAGGGAGGAGTGAAAAACTGTTTTTT.

The J gene is TRBJ1-2, the V gene TRBV6-6; D remains ambiguous. Trimming removed 0 bases from V and 1 base from J, with 6 bases in between. The germline gives CDR1 MNHNY, CDR2 SVGAGI (reference sequence). The CDR3 has 14 amino acids. The CDR3 DNA reads TGTGCCAGCAGTTACTCGGGCCATAACTATGGCTACACCTTC. This translates into CASSYSGHNYGYTF.

V and J are TRBV21-1 and TRBJ2-7; no DNA check was done on the table's D call, TRBD1. TRBV21-1 is an annotated pseudogene. The CDR3 consists of 15 residues. The CDR3 DNA is TGTGCCAGCACCCACACTTGTGGGGGCAGGTACGAGCAGTACTTC. This gives the protein CASTHTCGGRYEQYF.

In its sample, this clone was seen once. The chain has TRBV10-3 and TRBJ2-5, with 8 bases lining up with TRBD2. The germline V gene has CDR1 ENHRY and CDR2 SYGVKD. This CDR3 contains 15 residues. V lost 4 bases, J lost 5 bases, and 9 bases stayed unmatched. DNA of the CDR3: TGTGCCATCAGTGCCATGTCGGGGGGGCGGGAGACCCAGTACTTC. Protein product: CAISAMSGGRETQYF.

This chain uses TRBV30 with TRBJ1-3; 8 nucleotides agree with TRBD1. J lost 3 bases, V lost 1 base, and 5 bases had no gene match. Germline V CDR1 and CDR2: GTSNPN, SVGIG (reference sequence). The CDR3 loop spans 15 amino acids. CDR3 in DNA: TGTGCCTGGAGTGCCGGACAGGGTGGTGGAAACACCATATATTTT. Its translation is CAWSAGQGGGNTIYF.

The rearrangement uses TRBV4-3 and TRBJ1-2; no reliable D call. The germline gives CDR1 LGHNA, CDR2 YSLEER. V dropped 0 bases and J dropped 1 base, with 9 bases sitting between them. The CDR3 spans 15 residues. The CDR3 loop is CASSQDRTVNYGYTF. CDR3 in DNA: TGCGCCAGCAGCCAAGATCGCACTGTTAACTATGGCTACACCTTC.

V and J are TRBV18 and TRBJ1-2; 8 bases are a match to TRBD1. The ends lost 3 bases at V and 7 bases at J; junction bases unmatched: 13. Germline lookup yields CDR1 KGHSH and CDR2 LQKENI. CDR3 length: 16 amino acids. As DNA, the CDR3 is TGTGCCAGCTCACCTGGGACAGGCGGTCCAATGTCTGGCTACACCTTC. Amino acids: CASSPGTGGPMSGYTF.

This chain links TRBV7-2 with TRBJ2-7, with 9 bases fitting TRBD2. The CDR3 covers 15 residues. The V gene's germline CDR1 is SGHTA and CDR2 FQGNSA. V gave up 4 bases and J gave up 0 bases; unmatched junction bases: 4. CDR3 sequence (DNA): TGTGCCAGCAGCTCTAGCGGGGCGAGCTCCTACGAGCAGTACTTC. Its protein is CASSSSGASSYEQYF.